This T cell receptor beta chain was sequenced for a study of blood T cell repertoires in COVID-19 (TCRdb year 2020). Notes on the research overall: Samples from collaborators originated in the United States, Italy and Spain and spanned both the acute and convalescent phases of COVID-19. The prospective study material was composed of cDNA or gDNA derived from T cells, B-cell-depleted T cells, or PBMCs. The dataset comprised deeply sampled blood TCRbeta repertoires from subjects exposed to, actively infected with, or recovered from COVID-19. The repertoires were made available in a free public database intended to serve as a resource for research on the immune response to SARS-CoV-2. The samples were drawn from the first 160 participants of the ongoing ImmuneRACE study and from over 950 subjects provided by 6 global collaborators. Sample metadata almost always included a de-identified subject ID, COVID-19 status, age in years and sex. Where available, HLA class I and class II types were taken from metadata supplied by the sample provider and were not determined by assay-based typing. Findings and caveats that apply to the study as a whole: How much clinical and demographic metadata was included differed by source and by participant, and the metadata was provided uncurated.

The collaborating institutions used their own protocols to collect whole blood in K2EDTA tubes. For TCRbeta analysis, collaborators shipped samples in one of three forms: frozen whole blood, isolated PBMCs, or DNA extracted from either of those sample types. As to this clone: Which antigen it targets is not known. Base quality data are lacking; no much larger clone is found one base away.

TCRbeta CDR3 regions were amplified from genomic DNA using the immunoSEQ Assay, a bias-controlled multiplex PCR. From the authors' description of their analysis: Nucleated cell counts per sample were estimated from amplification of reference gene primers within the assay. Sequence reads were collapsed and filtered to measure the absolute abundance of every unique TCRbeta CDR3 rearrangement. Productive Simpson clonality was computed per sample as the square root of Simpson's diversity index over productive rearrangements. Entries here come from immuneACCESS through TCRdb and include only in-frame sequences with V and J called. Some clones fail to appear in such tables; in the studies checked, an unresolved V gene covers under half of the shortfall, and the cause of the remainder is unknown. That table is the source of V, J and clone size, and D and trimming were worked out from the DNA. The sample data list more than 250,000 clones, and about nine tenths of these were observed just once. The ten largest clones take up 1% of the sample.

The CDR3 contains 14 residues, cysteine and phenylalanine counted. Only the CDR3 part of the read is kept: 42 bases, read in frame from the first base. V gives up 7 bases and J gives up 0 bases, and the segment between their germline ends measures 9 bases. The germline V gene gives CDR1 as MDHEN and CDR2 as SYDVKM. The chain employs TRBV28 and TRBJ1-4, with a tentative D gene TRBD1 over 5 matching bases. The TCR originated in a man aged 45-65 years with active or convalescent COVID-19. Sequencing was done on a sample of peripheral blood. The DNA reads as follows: TGTGCCAGCACCCAGGGCGCAACTAATGAAAAACTGTTTTTT. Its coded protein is CASTQGATNEKLFF.